These 8 T cell receptor beta chains were sequenced from one sample in a study of blood T cell repertoires in COVID-19. The protocol was immunoSEQ multiplex PCR, while the TCRdb copy is restricted to in-frame clones and leaves out a portion. The table has about 260,000 clones, around 89% seen once; the top ten hold 4.1%. Sequenced input: PBMCs or T cells enriched from blood (not recorded which). Every receptor here comes from a woman in her 30s with acute COVID-19.

The genes are TRBV3-1 (or the pseudogene TRBV3-2) and TRBJ1-2, with TRBD1 identical over 7 bases. This CDR3 spans 15 amino acids. J lost 4 bases, V lost 4 bases, and 9 bases had no gene match. Germline V lookup: CDR1 LGHDT, CDR2 YNNKEL (reference sequence). CDR3 sequence: CASSRQTGIGYGYTF. The CDR3 bases are TGTGCCAGCAGCCGCCAGACAGGGATTGGCTATGGCTACACCTTC.

This rearrangement joins TRBV6-5 to TRBJ1-5; D uncertain. From germline, CDR1 is MNHEY and CDR2 SVGAGI. V was shortened by 9 bases and J by 4 bases, with 19 bases between the two germline ends. The CDR3 has 15 amino acids. The CDR3, as DNA: TGTGCCAGTGATAGGGCGACGGGGAGTAATCAGCCCCAGCATTTT. Its translation is CASDRATGSNQPQHF.

The chain has TRBV27 and TRBJ1-4, with no clear D. The V and J ends lost 4 bases and 8 bases respectively, with 11 bases between them. CDR1 and CDR2 from the germline V gene are MNHEY and SMNVEV (reference sequence). This CDR3 has 13 residues. The CDR3 loop reads CASSSYAEEKLFF. The CDR3 nucleotides are TGTGCCAGCAGTTCGTACGCCGAGGAAAAACTGTTTTTT. The full variable domain, rest sourced from reference TRBV27 and TRBJ1-4, is EAQVTQNPRYLITVTGKKLTVTCSQNMNHEYMSWYRQDPGLGLRQIYYSMNVEVTDKGDVPEGYKVSRKEKRNFPLILESPSPNQTSLYFCASSSYAEEKLFFGSGTQLSVL.

This clone was detected once. J is TRBJ2-7 and V is TRBV9, with D unclear. The CDR3 totals 13 residues. V was cut by 0 bases and J by 5 bases, with 9 bases left in between. Germline loops: CDR1 SGDLS, CDR2 YYNGEE. In nucleotides, the CDR3 is TGTGCCAGCAGCGTAGCTTTTCGAGACGAGCAGTACTTC. It encodes CASSVAFRDEQYF.

The DNA for the CDR3 is TGTGCCAGCACGGGGGGACCCTATGGCTACACCTTC. This gives the protein CASTGGPYGYTF. The gene calls are TRBV5-8 and TRBJ1-2; D possibly corresponds to TRBD1 (5 bases). The CDR3 has 12 residues. Germline V gene lookup returns CDR1 SGHTS and CDR2 YDEGEE. The V end lost 6 bases, the J end lost 4 bases, and 10 bases lay between the germline ends.

CDR3 DNA: TGTGCCAGCACCTCAGGGGGCACCGGGGAGCTGTTTTTT. Its protein is CASTSGGTGELFF. V is TRBV27 and J is TRBJ2-2; TRBD1 aligns across 7 bases. The CDR3 contains 13 residues. CDR1 is MNHEY, CDR2 SMNVEV, per germline (reference sequence). With V trimmed by 7 bases and J by 4 bases, 3 bases remained unmatched.

The chain joins TRBV6-1 to TRBJ2-1; perhaps TRBD2 as D (6 bases). Trimming cost V 1 base and J 8 bases, with 12 bases left between them. This CDR3 is built from 14 residues. Germline V gene data show CDR1 as MNHNS and CDR2 as SASEGT. Here the CDR3 DNA reads TGTGCCAGCAGTGAAGGACTAGTTAGCGATGAGCAGTTCTTC. Translating gives CASSEGLVSDEQFF.

This clone was seen just once. The J gene is TRBJ2-4, the V gene TRBV3-1 (or the pseudogene TRBV3-2), with D tentatively TRBD1 (5 bases). CDR1 is LGHDT, CDR2 YNNKEL, per germline (reference sequence). The CDR3 spans 13 residues. Trimming took 2 bases from V and 7 from J, leaving 9 bases between them. The CDR3 coding sequence is TGTGCCAGCAGCCAATCAGGGTTGAACATTCAGTACTTC. Its protein product is CASSQSGLNIQYF.